This T cell receptor (beta chain) is from a study of T cell repertoires in cytomegalovirus infection. Study at large: Carrying CMV and the relevant HLA type showed in public TCR beta signatures.

The table lists this clonotype with many counts. Its antigen is currently unknown. General study findings and limits: Ex vivo responses were dominated by HLA-C-restricted CMV-specific TCR beta clonotypes. Individuals carrying CMV plus the relevant HLA were identified by cumulative frequency of public TCR beta families.

MiXCR was run by TCRdb on the reads, yielding one entry per CDR3 protein. Of approximately 490,000 distinct CDR3 sequences in the sample, roughly 12% were seen once. This clonotype originated in a human donor in good health (CMV status not recorded). Some clones in this sample may be carry-over from other donors' samples. Source material: PBMCs.

CDR3 region: CASPLDTASGNTIYF. The CDR3 DNA reads TGCGCCAGCCCCCTGGACACCGCCTCTGGAAACACCATATATTTT. The V call is TRBV5-1, the J call TRBJ1-3; the D gene is possibly TRBD1 (5 bases). The CDR3 has 15 residues. Trimming left V 7 bases short and J 0 bases short, with 14 bases between. Per the germline V gene, CDR1 is SGHRS and CDR2 is YFSETQ.